Following are 13 T cell receptor beta chains from one sample sequenced in a study of T cells in Graves' hyperthyroidism and ophthalmopathy. Amplification targeted TCR beta CDR3 regions from RNA transcripts. When the TCR CDR3 underwent first-round RT-PCR, the HTBI primer set was used. TCRdb re-analysed the multiplex PCR reads in MiXCR, keeping a single row per CDR3 protein. The table shows around 200,000 distinct CDR3 sequences, with about a sixth occurring only once. Material for sequencing was blood. The receptors originated from a woman between 50 and 59 years old with Graves' hyperthyroidism.

The genes are TRBV4-1 and TRBJ2-2, with TRBD2 identical over 10 bases. CDR1 is MGHRA and CDR2 is YSYEKL in the germline V gene. V was pared by 5 bases and J by 6 bases, with 18 bases of the junction left unmatched. The CDR3 loop spans 19 amino acids. The CDR3 protein is CASSNRGLAGAKGPGELFF. CDR3 nucleotides: TGCGCCAGCAGCAATCGGGGGCTAGCGGGGGCTAAGGGTCCCGGGGAGCTGTTTTTT.

This clonotype was picked up a small number of times. The chain employs TRBV7-9 and TRBJ1-6; D possibly corresponds to TRBD1 (5 bases). V dropped 5 bases and J dropped 10 bases, with 12 bases sitting between them. The CDR3 length is 13 residues. Germline V gene sequence: CDR1 SEHNR, CDR2 FQNEAQ (reference sequence). DNA for the CDR3: TGTGCCAGCAGCCCAGGGTTCGAATCACCCCTCCACTTT. This translates into CASSPGFESPLHF. Using reference TRBV7-9 and TRBJ1-6 for the parts outside the CDR3, the full variable domain is DTGVSQNPRHKITKRGQNVTFRCDPISEHNRLYWYRQTLGQGPEFLTYFQNEAQLEKSRLLSDRFSAERPKGSFSTLEIQRTEQGDSAMYLCASSPGFESPLHFGNGTRLTVT.

This clonotype was seen many times. The rearrangement links TRBV5-5 to TRBJ1-1; TRBD1 aligns across 8 bases. V trimming: 4 bases; J trimming: 6 bases; junction bases outside the gene matches: 8. This CDR3 spans 14 amino acids. Germline CDR1 is SGHKS and CDR2 is YYEKEE (reference sequence). The CDR3 protein is CASSPYGTGAEAFF. CDR3 DNA sequence: TGTGCCAGCAGCCCATACGGGACAGGCGCTGAAGCTTTCTTT.

This clonotype was detected ten times or more. This sequence joins TRBV9 and TRBJ1-2; D is undetermined. V lost 5 bases and J 0 bases, leaving 14 bases between the germline ends. The CDR3 is 15 amino acids. CDR1 and CDR2 from the germline V gene are SGDLS and YYNGEE. In DNA form, the CDR3 reads TGTGCCAGCAGTTATTTGTGGTCTCCTAACTATGGCTACACCTTC. It yields the protein CASSYLWSPNYGYTF.

The rearrangement uses TRBV19 and TRBJ2-4; 9 nucleotides line up with TRBD2. This CDR3 region has 18 residues. The J segment lost 3 bases and the V segment lost 6 bases, leaving 15 bases of the junction unmatched. Germline CDR1 reads LNHDA; CDR2 reads SQIVND (reference sequence). The CDR3 coding sequence is TGTGCCAGTAGCCAGTATAGACGGCGGGGGGGCGGCAAAAACATTCAGTACTTC. Protein sequence: CASSQYRRRGGGKNIQYF.

This clonotype was recorded at least ten times. This chain links TRBV6-2 or TRBV6-3 with TRBJ1-5, with no clear D. The CDR3 has 14 residues. V lost 7 bases and J 6 bases, leaving 16 bases between the germline ends. The V gene's germline CDR1 is MNHEY and CDR2 SVGEGT. The CDR3 region is CASTLAVHGQPQHF. The CDR3 DNA follows: TGTGCCAGCACCCTCGCGGTGCATGGTCAGCCCCAGCATTTT.

The sample holds many counts of this clonotype. This rearrangement joins TRBV5-1 to TRBJ2-5; 7 positions agree with TRBD1. The ends lost 3 bases at V and 4 bases at J; junction bases unmatched: 6. The V gene's germline CDR1 is SGHRS and CDR2 YFSETQ. The length of the CDR3 is 14 residues. The DNA of the CDR3 is TGCGCCAGCAGCTCACAGGGGCCAGGAGAGACCCAGTACTTC. Residues: CASSSQGPGETQYF.

This clonotype was detected ten times or more. The chain recombines TRBV19 with TRBJ2-1; perhaps D is TRBD1 or TRBD2 (5 bases each). Germline V gene data show CDR1 as LNHDA and CDR2 as SQIVND (reference sequence). Trimming shortened V by 8 bases and J by 2 bases, and 16 bases separated the two germline ends. The CDR3 has 15 amino acids. The chain's CDR3 is CASQTGAEAYNEQFF. In DNA, the CDR3 is TGTGCCAGTCAAACCGGGGCCGAAGCCTACAATGAGCAGTTCTTC.

This clonotype was recorded many times. This chain links TRBV20-1 with TRBJ2-7; 8 bases align to TRBD2. With 6 bases clipped from V and 4 bases from J, the junction kept 5 bases outside the gene matches. Per the germline V gene, CDR1 is DFQATT and CDR2 is SNEGSKA (reference sequence). The CDR3 is made up of 12 amino acids. The CDR3 coding sequence is TGCAGTGCCAACGGACTAGCTTACGAGCAGTACTTC. Translation: CSANGLAYEQYF.

At least ten counts were recorded for this clonotype. The V gene is TRBV5-1, the J gene TRBJ2-2; unclear D gene. Looked up from germline, CDR1 is SGHRS and CDR2 is YFSETQ. Trimming stripped 6 bases from V and 0 bases from J, with 9 bases between. The CDR3 covers 14 residues. CDR3 sequence: CASNRQTNTGELFF. The CDR3 bases are TGCGCCAGCAATAGGCAGACGAACACCGGGGAGCTGTTTTTT.

The sample holds many counts of this clonotype. The rearrangement joins TRBV9 to TRBJ2-3; D might be TRBD2 (7 bases). This CDR3 is built from 16 residues. Germline CDR1 reads SGDLS; CDR2 reads YYNGEE. Trimming cost V 3 bases and J 5 bases, with 19 bases left between them. DNA for the CDR3: TGTGCCAGCAGCGAGAGGGGGGGTATTCGGCTAGATACGCAGTATTTT. It is translated as CASSERGGIRLDTQYF.

This clonotype has ten or more counts. The chain has TRBV5-4 and TRBJ1-2; 9 bases align to TRBD1. The CDR3 loop spans 15 amino acids. With 0 bases clipped from V and 6 bases from J, the junction kept 6 bases outside the gene matches. The germline V gene encodes CDR1 SGHNT and CDR2 YYREEE (reference sequence). CDR3: CASSLERTGVHGYTF. In nucleotides, the CDR3 is TGTGCCAGCAGCTTGGAGAGGACAGGGGTCCATGGCTACACCTTC.

This clonotype was seen many times. This rearrangement joins TRBV9 to TRBJ2-5, with a weak D call TRBD2 (6 bases). The CDR3 runs 17 residues. The V end was cut by 4 bases, the J end by 3 bases, with 22 bases between. CDR1 and CDR2 from the germline V gene are SGDLS and YYNGEE. The chain's CDR3 is CASSLLGQGWEEETQYF. CDR3 coding DNA: TGTGCCAGCAGCCTACTTGGTCAGGGTTGGGAGGAAGAGACCCAGTACTTC.